The table lists the clone carrying this T cell receptor (beta chain) with a count of one. Antigen unknown. The data were obtained in a study of blood T cells in healthy people across ages. Trimming shortened V by 6 bases and J by 4 bases, and 21 bases separated the two germline ends. The CDR3 covers 16 residues. Per germline, CDR1 SEHNR and CDR2 FQNEAQ (reference sequence). Using a J-beta primer mix together with a sample-barcoded 5' primer, a second PCR was run for roughly 6 to 11 cycles. TCRdb processed the 5' RACE reads anew with MiXCR; each CDR3 protein has one entry. The table records roughly 1,300,000 distinct CDR3 sequences, around 59% of them present only once. Regarding the study as a whole: Naive T cell percentage strongly correlated with TCR beta diversity. Not knowing donor CMV status may have confounded expanded clonotype changes. The long-lived group displayed more naive CD4+ cells, plus higher diversity, than the aged donors did.

Total RNA was isolated from each sample in quantities of at least 5 micrograms. The sequencing input was blood. This sequence originates from a man aged 18 to 29 in good health. V usage is TRBV7-9 and J usage is TRBJ2-5, with D possibly being TRBD1 (6 bases). CDR3 nucleotide sequence: TGTGCCAGCAGTCTCACCGGGACACCAGGAGGAGAGACCCAGTACTTC. It specifies CASSLTGTPGGETQYF.